A selection of T cell receptor beta chains follows, all from one sample in a study of cytomegalovirus exposure and HLA in healthy donors. TCRdb's copy holds only in-frame clones and misses some; the assay was immunoSEQ multiplex PCR. The table lists roughly 130,000 clones, roughly 84% of them singletons. What was sequenced was PBMCs. These receptors originate from a woman aged 18-29 years in good health and CMV-seropositive. Both conserved end residues are part of each CDR3. A D gene is named only where the DNA matches it firmly. A clone size is listed for some rows: how often the clone was seen (once, few, many), or a class if it is expanded.

CDR3aa: CAWSPLSDSPLHF; CDR3nt: TGTGCCTGGTCCCCCTTATCCGATTCACCCCTCCACTTT; j_gene: TRBJ1-6; abundance: .; d_gene: .; len: 13; v_gene: TRBV30
CDR3aa: CASSSRDSDAYEQYF; CDR3nt: TGTGCCAGCAGTTCCAGGGACAGCGACGCCTACGAGCAGTACTTC; j_gene: TRBJ2-7; abundance: .; d_gene: TRBD1; len: 15; v_gene: TRBV27
CDR3aa: CASSVGTFRSGANVLTF; CDR3nt: TGTGCCAGCAGCGTAGGGACTTTCCGCTCTGGGGCCAACGTCCTGACTTTC; j_gene: TRBJ2-6; abundance: .; d_gene: .; len: 17; v_gene: TRBV9
CDR3aa: CASSSYPSTPAGREQYF; CDR3nt: TGTGCCAGCAGCTCCTACCCGAGCACACCAGCGGGGAGGGAGCAGTACTTC; j_gene: TRBJ2-7; abundance: .; d_gene: TRBD2; len: 17; v_gene: TRBV7-2
CDR3aa: CASNTLGAASYEQYF; CDR3nt: TGTGCCAGTAATACCTTGGGGGCGGCCTCCTACGAGCAGTACTTC; j_gene: TRBJ2-7; abundance: .; d_gene: .; len: 15; v_gene: TRBV28
CDR3aa: CASKSLSAGELFF; CDR3nt: TGTGCCAGCAAATCTCTTAGCGCCGGGGAGCTGTTTTTT; j_gene: TRBJ2-2; abundance: .; d_gene: .; len: 13; v_gene: TRBV6-6
CDR3aa: CASSDSPNTEAFF; CDR3nt: TGTGCCAGCAGCGACAGCCCAAACACTGAAGCTTTCTTT; j_gene: TRBJ1-1; abundance: .; d_gene: .; len: 13; v_gene: TRBV7-3
CDR3aa: CASSLGGPDNEQFF; CDR3nt: TGTGCCAGCAGCCTAGGGGGGCCTGACAATGAGCAGTTCTTC; j_gene: TRBJ2-1; abundance: .; d_gene: .; len: 14; v_gene: TRBV13
CDR3aa: CASSEGVADTQYF; CDR3nt: TGTGCCAGCAGTGAAGGGGTAGCCGATACGCAGTATTTT; j_gene: TRBJ2-3; abundance: .; d_gene: .; len: 13; v_gene: TRBV2
CDR3aa: CASSLNSDNSPLHF; CDR3nt: TGCGCCAGCAGCTTAAACAGTGATAATTCACCCCTCCACTTT; j_gene: TRBJ1-6; abundance: .; d_gene: .; len: 14; v_gene: TRBV5-1
CDR3aa: CASSFFPDRPTEAFF; CDR3nt: TGCGCCAGCAGCTTTTTTCCGGACAGGCCCACTGAAGCTTTCTTT; j_gene: TRBJ1-1; abundance: few; d_gene: TRBD1; len: 15; v_gene: TRBV10-1
CDR3aa: CARSSELAGLYEQYF; CDR3nt: TGTGCCAGAAGCTCGGAACTAGCGGGGCTATACGAGCAGTACTTC; j_gene: TRBJ2-7; abundance: .; d_gene: TRBD2; len: 15; v_gene: TRBV5-3
CDR3aa: CASSSPDQGNEKLFF; CDR3nt: TGTGCCAGCAGCTCACCGGATCAGGGGAATGAAAAACTGTTTTTT; j_gene: TRBJ1-4; abundance: .; d_gene: .; len: 15; v_gene: TRBV7-9
CDR3aa: CASSGSHTGQLNGQYF; CDR3nt: TGTGCCAGCAGTGGAAGCCATACCGGACAACTAAACGGGCAGTACTTC; j_gene: TRBJ2-7; abundance: .; d_gene: .; len: 16; v_gene: TRBV2
CDR3aa: CASSIQGPSNQPQHF; CDR3nt: TGTGCCAGCAGTATACAGGGGCCTAGCAATCAGCCCCAGCATTTT; j_gene: TRBJ1-5; abundance: .; d_gene: TRBD1; len: 15; v_gene: TRBV27
CDR3aa: CASSQDKGAWGDGYTF; CDR3nt: TGCGCCAGCAGCCAAGATAAGGGGGCGTGGGGGGATGGCTACACCTTC; j_gene: TRBJ1-2; abundance: .; d_gene: TRBD1; len: 16; v_gene: TRBV4-1
CDR3aa: CASSSRTSGSSYNEQFF; CDR3nt: TGTGCCAGCAGCAGCAGGACTAGCGGAAGCTCCTACAATGAGCAGTTCTTC; j_gene: TRBJ2-1; abundance: .; d_gene: TRBD2; len: 17; v_gene: TRBV7-2
CDR3aa: CASSTNLRAGADTQYF; CDR3nt: TGTGCCAGCAGCACGAATCTCAGGGCGGGGGCAGATACGCAGTATTTT; j_gene: TRBJ2-3; abundance: .; d_gene: TRBD2; len: 16; v_gene: TRBV25-1
CDR3aa: CASSFRGGRTEAFF; CDR3nt: TGTGCCAGCAGTTTTCGAGGGGGTCGAACTGAAGCTTTCTTT; j_gene: TRBJ1-1; abundance: .; d_gene: .; len: 14; v_gene: TRBV28
CDR3aa: CASSEQGSFTEQFF; CDR3nt: TGTGCCAGCAGCGAACAGGGAAGTTTCACCGAGCAGTTCTTC; j_gene: TRBJ2-1; abundance: once; d_gene: .; len: 14; v_gene: TRBV13
CDR3aa: CASSHATGGEKLFF; CDR3nt: TGCGCCAGCAGCCATGCAACGGGAGGGGAAAAACTGTTTTTT; j_gene: TRBJ1-4; abundance: .; d_gene: .; len: 14; v_gene: TRBV4-1
CDR3aa: CASSDDRGGYEQYF; CDR3nt: TGTGCCAGCAGTGACGATCGGGGGGGATACGAGCAGTACTTC; j_gene: TRBJ2-7; abundance: .; d_gene: TRBD2; len: 14; v_gene: TRBV2
CDR3aa: CASSVTGENTEAFF; CDR3nt: TGCGCCAGCAGCGTAACAGGGGAGAACACTGAAGCTTTCTTT; j_gene: TRBJ1-1; abundance: few; d_gene: TRBD1; len: 14; v_gene: TRBV4-1
CDR3aa: CSARQQETQYF; CDR3nt: TGCAGTGCTAGACAGCAAGAGACCCAGTACTTC; j_gene: TRBJ2-5; abundance: .; d_gene: .; len: 11; v_gene: TRBV20-1
CDR3aa: CASSDSGDRSTHF; CDR3nt: TGTGCCAGCAGTGATTCGGGGGACAGGAGTACGCATTTT; j_gene: TRBJ1-5; abundance: .; d_gene: TRBD1; len: 13; v_gene: TRBV2
CDR3aa: CASSTSPGGGTDTQYF; CDR3nt: TGTGCCAGCAGCACATCCCCTGGCGGGGGAACAGATACGCAGTATTTT; j_gene: TRBJ2-3; abundance: .; d_gene: TRBD2; len: 16; v_gene: TRBV9
CDR3aa: CASSSSVQTDNQPQHF; CDR3nt: TGTGCCAGCAGTTCATCCGTTCAGACAGACAATCAGCCCCAGCATTTT; j_gene: TRBJ1-5; abundance: .; d_gene: .; len: 16; v_gene: TRBV6-6
CDR3aa: CASSNSQETQYF; CDR3nt: TGTGCCAGCAGTAACAGCCAAGAGACCCAGTACTTC; j_gene: TRBJ2-5; abundance: .; d_gene: .; len: 12; v_gene: TRBV7-6
CDR3aa: CASSSGLDAWQFF; CDR3nt: TGTGCCAGCAGCTCCGGACTGGACGCCTGGCAGTTCTTC; j_gene: TRBJ2-1; abundance: .; d_gene: .; len: 13; v_gene: TRBV7-2
CDR3aa: CASSGQADSYEQYF; CDR3nt: TGTGCCAGCAGTGGACAGGCAGACTCCTACGAGCAGTACTTC; j_gene: TRBJ2-7; abundance: .; d_gene: TRBD1; len: 14; v_gene: TRBV28
CDR3aa: CASRKQGWPQHF; CDR3nt: TGTGCCAGCAGGAAACAGGGCTGGCCCCAGCATTTT; j_gene: TRBJ1-5; abundance: .; d_gene: .; len: 12; v_gene: TRBV28
CDR3aa: CASSVGDTEAFF; CDR3nt: TGCGCCAGCAGCGTAGGGGACACTGAAGCTTTCTTT; j_gene: TRBJ1-1; abundance: .; d_gene: .; len: 12; v_gene: TRBV5-1
CDR3aa: CAGSQGPNEKLFF; CDR3nt: TGTGCCGGGTCACAGGGGCCTAATGAAAAACTGTTTTTT; j_gene: TRBJ1-4; abundance: .; d_gene: TRBD1; len: 13; v_gene: TRBV6-1
CDR3aa: CASSIDTGELFF; CDR3nt: TGTGCCAGCAGCATCGACACCGGGGAGCTGTTTTTT; j_gene: TRBJ2-2; abundance: few; d_gene: .; len: 12; v_gene: TRBV7-8
CDR3aa: CASSQEGLADQETQYF; CDR3nt: TGCGCCAGCAGCCAAGAAGGACTAGCGGACCAAGAGACCCAGTACTTC; j_gene: TRBJ2-5; abundance: once; d_gene: TRBD2; len: 16; v_gene: TRBV4-1
CDR3aa: CASSYKGGGYTF; CDR3nt: TGTGCCAGCAGTTACAAGGGAGGCGGCTACACCTTC; j_gene: TRBJ1-2; abundance: .; d_gene: .; len: 12; v_gene: TRBV6-5
CDR3aa: CASSDREAGTGELFF; CDR3nt: TGCGCCAGCAGTGACAGGGAGGCCGGCACCGGGGAGCTGTTTTTT; j_gene: TRBJ2-2; abundance: .; d_gene: .; len: 15; v_gene: TRBV10-2
CDR3aa: CASSQDPGAGANVLTF; CDR3nt: TGCGCCAGCAGCCAAGATCCAGGGGCTGGGGCCAACGTCCTGACTTTC; j_gene: TRBJ2-6; abundance: .; d_gene: .; len: 16; v_gene: TRBV4-1
CDR3aa: CAISEELHNEQFF; CDR3nt: TGTGCCATCAGTGAAGAACTGCACAATGAGCAGTTCTTC; j_gene: TRBJ2-1; abundance: .; d_gene: .; len: 13; v_gene: TRBV10-3
CDR3aa: CASSASGTGKEKLFF; CDR3nt: TGTGCCAGCAGCGCGTCCGGGACAGGGAAAGAAAAACTGTTTTTT; j_gene: TRBJ1-4; abundance: .; d_gene: TRBD1; len: 15; v_gene: TRBV7-2
CDR3aa: CASSLRERGDCEQYF; CDR3nt: TGTGCCAGCAGCCTCCGAGAACGGGGGGATTGCGAGCAGTACTTC; j_gene: TRBJ2-7; abundance: .; d_gene: TRBD2; len: 15; v_gene: TRBV7-2
CDR3aa: CASGLINEQYF; CDR3nt: TGTGCTAGTGGTTTGATAAACGAGCAGTACTTC; j_gene: TRBJ2-7; abundance: .; d_gene: .; len: 11; v_gene: TRBV12-5
CDR3aa: CASSFTPGGYTGELFF; CDR3nt: TGTGCCAGCAGCTTTACCCCGGGGGGATACACCGGGGAGCTGTTTTTT; j_gene: TRBJ2-2; abundance: once; d_gene: TRBD2; len: 16; v_gene: TRBV10-3
CDR3aa: CASSGQGSNQPQHF; CDR3nt: TGTGCCAGCAGTGGACAGGGAAGCAATCAGCCCCAGCATTTT; j_gene: TRBJ1-5; abundance: once; d_gene: TRBD1; len: 14; v_gene: TRBV25-1
CDR3aa: CASSLTLRGEQYF; CDR3nt: TGTGCCAGCAGCTTAACCCTCCGGGGGGAGCAGTACTTC; j_gene: TRBJ2-5; abundance: .; d_gene: TRBD2; len: 13; v_gene: TRBV11-2
CDR3aa: CASHRGLRKETQYF; CDR3nt: TGTGCCAGTCACAGGGGGCTCCGGAAAGAGACCCAGTACTTC; j_gene: TRBJ2-5; abundance: .; d_gene: TRBD1; len: 14; v_gene: TRBV2
CDR3aa: CASSVGNRLPTNEKLFF; CDR3nt: TGTGCCAGCAGCGTAGGGAACAGGCTCCCAACTAATGAAAAACTGTTTTTT; j_gene: TRBJ1-4; abundance: .; d_gene: .; len: 17; v_gene: TRBV9
CDR3aa: CASKSQGSTEAFF; CDR3nt: TGTGCCAGTAAAAGTCAGGGGAGTACTGAAGCTTTCTTT; j_gene: TRBJ1-1; abundance: .; d_gene: .; len: 13; v_gene: TRBV19
CDR3aa: CASRQTQGRSSEAFF; CDR3nt: TGTGCCAGCAGGCAAACACAGGGTAGATCCTCTGAAGCTTTCTTT; j_gene: TRBJ1-1; abundance: .; d_gene: .; len: 15; v_gene: TRBV6-5
CDR3aa: CASSEARVSTYNSPLHF; CDR3nt: TGTGCCAGCAGTGAAGCGCGAGTAAGCACCTATAATTCACCCCTCCACTTT; j_gene: TRBJ1-6; abundance: .; d_gene: .; len: 17; v_gene: TRBV6-1
CDR3aa: CASKGLAGAFQGEQYF; CDR3nt: TGTGCCAGCAAGGGACTAGCGGGGGCCTTCCAAGGGGAGCAGTACTTC; j_gene: TRBJ2-7; abundance: few; d_gene: TRBD2; len: 16; v_gene: TRBV27
CDR3aa: CASSTRQEAYNEQFF; CDR3nt: TGTGCCAGCAGCACCCGACAGGAAGCCTACAATGAGCAGTTCTTC; j_gene: TRBJ2-1; abundance: .; d_gene: .; len: 15; v_gene: TRBV11-3
CDR3aa: CASSSSGTGIATQYF; CDR3nt: TGTGCTAGCAGCTCCTCCGGGACAGGGATAGCTACGCAGTATTTT; j_gene: TRBJ2-3; abundance: .; d_gene: TRBD1; len: 15; v_gene: TRBV7-7
CDR3aa: CASNDPLRRAQYF; CDR3nt: TGTGCCAGCAATGACCCGCTGCGACGGGCGCAGTATTTT; j_gene: TRBJ2-3; abundance: .; d_gene: .; len: 13; v_gene: TRBV6-5
CDR3aa: CASTRGGNTEAFF; CDR3nt: TGTGCCAGCACCAGAGGGGGAAACACTGAAGCTTTCTTT; j_gene: TRBJ1-1; abundance: .; d_gene: .; len: 13; v_gene: TRBV28